This paragraph reports one T cell receptor beta chain. Its antigen is still unknown. The entry originates in a study of cytomegalovirus exposure and HLA in healthy donors. General study results and limits: Earlier analysis looked at TCR beta V segments, and most were productive about 90% or about 30% of the time.

With 60 Vbeta and 13 Jbeta primers, the PCR was carried out. Profiling relied on immunoSEQ multiplex PCR, and the TCRdb table lists in-frame clones only, not all of them. The sample consists of about 160,000 clones, just over 75% of them appearing once. The clonotype originates from a man aged 40-49 years in good health and CMV-seronegative. Sequencing input: PBMCs.

This chain's CDR3 is CASSNRTGANVLTF. DNA for the CDR3: TGTGCCAGCAGCAATCGTACTGGGGCCAACGTCCTGACTTTC. The chain uses TRBV21-1 and TRBJ2-6; the listed D gene, TRBD2, was not tested against the DNA. TRBV21-1 is a pseudogene segment. The CDR3 has 14 amino acids.